Listed here are 11 T cell receptor beta chains from one sample, sequenced in a study of radiotherapy plus CTLA-4 blockade in lung cancer. Some clones are missing from TCRdb's copy, which holds only in-frame ones; the method was immunoSEQ multiplex PCR. The profile covers 90,000 to 150,000 clones, with roughly 80% appearing a single time and 5.2% taken by the ten largest. The specimen comprised peripheral blood, sampled from a patient treated with radiotherapy plus ipilimumab. These receptors were collected from a human donor with non-small cell lung cancer who had a partial response to radiotherapy plus ipilimumab.

The chain employs TRBV28 and TRBJ2-7; the D gene is possibly TRBD1 (5 bases). The CDR3 contains 15 residues. Germline CDR1 and CDR2: MDHEN and SYDVKM. V lost 2 bases and J lost 5, with 16 bases in between. The CDR3 DNA reads TGTGCCAGCAGTTTAGTTCCTGACAGATCCCACGAGCAGTACTTC. It encodes CASSLVPDRSHEQYF. The whole variable domain, remainder taken from reference TRBV28 and TRBJ2-7, is DVKVTQSSRYLVKRTGEKVFLECVQDMDHENMFWYRQDPGLGLRLIYFSYDVKMKEKGDIPEGYSVSREKKERFSLILESASTNQTSMYLCASSLVPDRSHEQYFGPGTRLTVT.

The chain recombines TRBV11-3 with TRBJ2-1, with a weak D call TRBD2 (6 bases). The CDR3 covers 14 residues. V lost 4 bases and J lost 6, with 13 bases in between. Germline CDR1 and CDR2: SGHNT and YENEEA. The CDR3 bases are TGTGCCAGCAGCTCTGGAGGGCCCCTCAATGAGCAGTTCTTC. As protein: CASSSGGPLNEQFF.

The chain is built from TRBV30 and TRBJ1-1; D is unresolved. The CDR3 length is 14 residues. Deletions cut 2 bases from V and 1 base from J, with 11 bases between. Germline lookup yields CDR1 GTSNPN and CDR2 SVGIG (reference sequence). DNA of the CDR3: TGTGCCTGGAGTCTCGGGGTGGGGAACACTGAAGCTTTCTTT. Its protein is CAWSLGVGNTEAFF.

This clone occurred a few times. The gene calls are TRBV6-1 and TRBJ2-2, with TRBD1 matching 7 bases. Germline V gives CDR1 MNHNS, CDR2 SASEGT. This CDR3 comprises 15 residues. The junction had 2 bases not matched to a gene; V was cut back by 4 bases and J by 0 bases. The CDR3 loop reads CASSAGGTNTGELFF. The CDR3 nucleotides read TGTGCCAGCAGTGCAGGGGGTACGAACACCGGGGAGCTGTTTTTT.

The chain has TRBV5-1 and TRBJ2-1; weak D call: TRBD2 (6 bases). Germline CDR1 reads SGHRS; CDR2 reads YFSETQ. V gave up 0 bases and J gave up 10 bases, with 14 bases separating them. CDR3 size: 14 residues. The CDR3 sequence: CASSLELLAGEQFF. The CDR3 bases are TGCGCCAGCAGCTTGGAACTACTAGCAGGGGAGCAGTTCTTC. The variable domain in full, with the rest retrieved from reference TRBV5-1 and TRBJ2-1, is KAGVTQTPRYLIKTRGQQVTLSCSPISGHRSVSWYQQTPGQGLQFLFEYFSETQRNKGNFPGRFSGRQFSNSRSEMNVSTLELGDSALYLCASSLELLAGEQFFGPGTRLTVL.

Points on this clone: The same CDR3 arises from other DNA sequences in this sample as well. The V call is TRBV19, the J call TRBJ1-3; tentatively, D is TRBD1 (5 bases). Germline assignment: CDR1 LNHDA and CDR2 SQIVND (reference sequence). CDR3 length equals 13 residues. Trimming left V 8 bases short and J 3 bases short, with 11 bases between. As DNA, the CDR3 is TGTGCCAGTCGACCCGGGGGTGGAAACACCATATATTTT. Translating it yields CASRPGGGNTIYF. Together with reference TRBV19 and TRBJ1-3, the CDR3 gives the full variable domain: DGGITQSPKYLFRKEGQNVTLSCEQNLNHDAMYWYRQDPGQGLRLIYYSQIVNDFQKGDIAEGYSVSREKKESFPLTVTSAQKNPTAFYLCASRPGGGNTIYFGEGSWLTVV.

The V and J genes are TRBV5-4 and TRBJ2-1; 9 nucleotides line up with TRBD2. The CDR3 loop spans 15 amino acids. The junction had 5 bases not matched to a gene; V was cut back by 0 bases and J by 7 bases. Germline V gene sequence: CDR1 SGHNT, CDR2 YYREEE (reference sequence). CDR3 sequence: CASSLELAGANEQFF. The CDR3 DNA reads as TGTGCCAGCAGCTTGGAATTAGCGGGGGCTAATGAGCAGTTCTTC.

The rearrangement uses TRBV30 and TRBJ2-6, with unresolved D. The CDR3 has 17 residues. Deletions cut 0 bases from V and 0 bases from J, with 12 bases between. Per germline, CDR1 GTSNPN and CDR2 SVGIG (reference sequence). For the CDR3, the DNA is TGTGCCTGGAGTGTTTCCCGTGTCCGCTCTGGGGCCAACGTCCTGACTTTC. Residues: CAWSVSRVRSGANVLTF.

The V and J genes are TRBV28 and TRBJ2-2; 9 bases are a match to TRBD2. Per the germline V gene, CDR1 is MDHEN and CDR2 is SYDVKM. The V and J ends lost 4 bases and 3 bases, in that order; junction bases with no gene match: 3. The CDR3 length is 15 residues. CDR3 sequence (DNA): TGTGCCAGCAGTTCGGGCGGGAGGGACACCGGGGAGCTGTTTTTT. This sequence encodes CASSSGGRDTGELFF.

This rearrangement joins TRBV28 to TRBJ1-5, with 7 nucleotides matching TRBD1. Per the germline V gene, CDR1 is MDHEN and CDR2 is SYDVKM. The CDR3 is 16 amino acids. Trimming cost V 6 bases and J 1 base; bases outside gene matches: 9. CDR3 amino acids: CASRDRTAGSNQPQHF. The CDR3 region has the DNA TGTGCCAGCAGGGACAGGACGGCTGGGAGCAATCAGCCCCAGCATTTT.

This chain links TRBV5-1 with TRBJ1-2; D might be TRBD1 (6 bases). Germline CDR1 SGHRS, CDR2 YFSETQ. There are 13 residues in the CDR3. The V end lost 2 bases, the J end lost 9 bases, and 14 bases lay between the germline ends. The CDR3 nucleotides read TGCGCCAGCAGCTTAGACAGGACTGAGAGCTACACCTTC. Translating gives CASSLDRTESYTF.